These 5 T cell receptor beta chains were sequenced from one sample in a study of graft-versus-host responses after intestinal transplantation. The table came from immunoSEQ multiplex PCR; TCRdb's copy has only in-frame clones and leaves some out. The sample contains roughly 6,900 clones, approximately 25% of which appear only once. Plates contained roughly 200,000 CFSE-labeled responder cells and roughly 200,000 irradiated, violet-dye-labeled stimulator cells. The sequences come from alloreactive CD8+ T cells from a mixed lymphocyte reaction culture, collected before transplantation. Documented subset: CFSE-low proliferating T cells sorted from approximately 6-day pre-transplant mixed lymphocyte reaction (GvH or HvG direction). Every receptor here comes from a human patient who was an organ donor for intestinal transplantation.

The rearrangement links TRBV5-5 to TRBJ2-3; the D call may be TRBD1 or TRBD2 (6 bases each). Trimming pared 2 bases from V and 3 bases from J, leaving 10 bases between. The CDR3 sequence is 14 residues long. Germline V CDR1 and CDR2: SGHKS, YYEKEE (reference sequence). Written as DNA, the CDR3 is TGTGCCAGCAGCTTCACAGGGAGGACAGATACGCAGTATTTT. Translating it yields CASSFTGRTDTQYF.

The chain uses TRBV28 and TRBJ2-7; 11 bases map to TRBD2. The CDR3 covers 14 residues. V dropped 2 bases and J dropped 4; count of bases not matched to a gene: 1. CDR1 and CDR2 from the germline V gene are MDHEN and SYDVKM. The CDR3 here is CASSLLAGGYEQYF. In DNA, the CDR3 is TGTGCCAGCAGTTTACTAGCGGGGGGATACGAGCAGTACTTC.

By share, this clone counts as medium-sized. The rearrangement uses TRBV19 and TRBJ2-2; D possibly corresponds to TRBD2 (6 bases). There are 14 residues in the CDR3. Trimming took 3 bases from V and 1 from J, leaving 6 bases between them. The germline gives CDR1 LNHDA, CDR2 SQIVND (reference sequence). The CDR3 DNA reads TGTGCCAGTAGTATGGGACTGAACACCGGGGAGCTGTTTTTT. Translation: CASSMGLNTGELFF.

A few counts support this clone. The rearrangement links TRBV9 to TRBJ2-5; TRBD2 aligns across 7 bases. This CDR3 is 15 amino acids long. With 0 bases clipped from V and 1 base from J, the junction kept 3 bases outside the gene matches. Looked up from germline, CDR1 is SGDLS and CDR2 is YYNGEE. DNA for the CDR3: TGTGCCAGCAGCGTAGGGGACTATCCCCAAGAGACCCAGTACTTC. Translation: CASSVGDYPQETQYF.

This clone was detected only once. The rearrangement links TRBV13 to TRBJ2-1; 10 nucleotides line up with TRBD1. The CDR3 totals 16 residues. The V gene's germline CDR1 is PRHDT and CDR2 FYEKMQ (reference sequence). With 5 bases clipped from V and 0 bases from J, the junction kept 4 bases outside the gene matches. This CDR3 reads CASSQWTGGSYNEQFF. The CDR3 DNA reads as TGTGCCAGCAGCCAATGGACAGGGGGCTCCTACAATGAGCAGTTCTTC.